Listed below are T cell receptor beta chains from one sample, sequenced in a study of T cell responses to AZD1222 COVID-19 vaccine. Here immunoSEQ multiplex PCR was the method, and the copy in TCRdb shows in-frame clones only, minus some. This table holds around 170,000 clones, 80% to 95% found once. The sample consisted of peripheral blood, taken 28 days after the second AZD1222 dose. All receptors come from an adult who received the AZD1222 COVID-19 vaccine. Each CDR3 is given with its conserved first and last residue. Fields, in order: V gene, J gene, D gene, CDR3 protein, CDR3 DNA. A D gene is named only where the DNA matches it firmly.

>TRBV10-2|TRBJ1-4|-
CASSESALLNEKLFF
TGCGCCAGCAGTGAGTCGGCCCTTCTTAATGAAAAACTGTTTTTT
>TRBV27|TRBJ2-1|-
CASSQWAGGSYNEQFF
TGTGCCAGCAGCCAGTGGGCAGGTGGGTCCTACAATGAGCAGTTCTTC
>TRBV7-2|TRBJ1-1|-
CASSPDSPGYTEAFF
TGTGCCAGCAGTCCTGACAGCCCAGGGTACACTGAAGCTTTCTTT
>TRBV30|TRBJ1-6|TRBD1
CAWRTTGAYNSPLHF
TGTGCCTGGCGGACAACAGGGGCTTATAATTCACCCCTCCACTTT
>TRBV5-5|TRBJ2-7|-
CASSATTVTYEQYF
TGTGCCAGCAGCGCAACGACTGTGACCTACGAGCAGTACTTC
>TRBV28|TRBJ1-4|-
CASSLDYYPGFNEKLFF
TGTGCCAGCAGTTTAGATTACTATCCAGGGTTTAATGAAAAACTGTTTTTT
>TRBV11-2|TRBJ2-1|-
CASSPDPSSYNEQFF
TGTGCCAGCAGCCCGGACCCGAGCTCCTACAATGAGCAGTTCTTC
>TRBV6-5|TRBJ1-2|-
CASSLRGNGYTF
TGTGCCAGCAGTTTGCGGGGGAATGGCTACACCTTC
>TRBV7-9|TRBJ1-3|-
CASSPSGGPGNTIYF
TGTGCCAGCAGCCCTTCTGGTGGTCCTGGAAACACCATATATTTT
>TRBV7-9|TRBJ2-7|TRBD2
CASSLAGGSSYEQYF
TGTGCCAGCAGCTTAGCCGGGGGGTCCTCCTACGAGCAGTACTTC
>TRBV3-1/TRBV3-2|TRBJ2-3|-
CASSRHSLRQADTQYF
TGTGCCAGCAGCCGGCACAGCCTCCGGCAGGCAGATACGCAGTATTTT
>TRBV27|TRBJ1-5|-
CASSLIGAGALYQPQHF
TGTGCCAGCAGTTTAATAGGGGCCGGAGCCCTTTATCAGCCCCAGCATTTT
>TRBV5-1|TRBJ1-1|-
CASRTVNTEAFF
TGCGCCAGCAGGACAGTGAACACTGAAGCTTTCTTT
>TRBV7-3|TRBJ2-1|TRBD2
CASSLSSGGNYNEQFF
TGTGCCAGCAGCTTGTCTAGCGGGGGAAATTACAATGAGCAGTTCTTC
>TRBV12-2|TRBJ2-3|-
CASPLLLPNVSPIQPADTQYF
TGTGCAAGTCCCCTCCTACTTCCCAATGTGAGCCCCATACAACCAGCAGATACGCAGTATTTT
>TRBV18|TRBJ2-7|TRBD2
CASSTGTSHNYEQYF
TGTGCCAGCTCAACCGGGACTAGCCATAACTACGAGCAGTACTTC